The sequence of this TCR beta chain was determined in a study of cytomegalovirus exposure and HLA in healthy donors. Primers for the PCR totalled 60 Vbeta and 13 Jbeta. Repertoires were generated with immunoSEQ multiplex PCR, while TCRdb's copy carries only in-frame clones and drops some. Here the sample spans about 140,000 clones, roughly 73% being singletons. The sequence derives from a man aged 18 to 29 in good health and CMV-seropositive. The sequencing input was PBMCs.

CDR3 in amino acids: CASSRTGGDFQYF. The DNA for the CDR3 is TGTGCCAGCAGTCGGACAGGGGGCGATTTCCAGTACTTC. The rearrangement uses TRBV7-9 and TRBJ2-7; 11 bases fit TRBD1. Germline values: CDR1 SEHNR, CDR2 FQNEAQ (reference sequence). This CDR3 has 13 amino acids. The V and J ends lost 6 bases and 10 bases, in that order; junction bases with no gene match: 8.